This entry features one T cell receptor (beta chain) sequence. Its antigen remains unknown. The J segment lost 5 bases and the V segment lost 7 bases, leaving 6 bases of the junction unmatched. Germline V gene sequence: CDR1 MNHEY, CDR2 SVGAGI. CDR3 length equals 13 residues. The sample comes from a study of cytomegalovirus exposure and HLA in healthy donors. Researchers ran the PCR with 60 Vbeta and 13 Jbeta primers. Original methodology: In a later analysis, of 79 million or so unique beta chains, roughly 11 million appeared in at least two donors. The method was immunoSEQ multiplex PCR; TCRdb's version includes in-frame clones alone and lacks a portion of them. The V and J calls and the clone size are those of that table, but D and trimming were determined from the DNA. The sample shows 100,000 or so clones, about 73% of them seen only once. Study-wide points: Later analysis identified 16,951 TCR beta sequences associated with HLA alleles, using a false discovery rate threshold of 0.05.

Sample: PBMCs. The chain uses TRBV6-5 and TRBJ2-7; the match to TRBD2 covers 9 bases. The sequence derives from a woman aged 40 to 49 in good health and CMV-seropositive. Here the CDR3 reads CASKGGTSNEQYF. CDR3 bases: TGTGCCAGCAAAGGTGGGACTAGCAACGAGCAGTACTTC.